The 3 T cell receptor beta chains given below trace back to one sample, sequenced in a study of blood T cell repertoires in COVID-19. Assay used: immunoSEQ multiplex PCR; TCRdb lists only in-frame clones, some missing. The sample contains under 350,000 clones, 65% to 90% of which appear only once. Sequenced material: peripheral blood. These receptors originate from a human donor in a cohort sampled during active COVID-19.

The gene calls are TRBV28 and TRBJ1-1; TRBD1 agrees at 9 bases. The germline CDR1 and CDR2 sequences are MDHEN and SYDVKM. V was clipped by 6 bases and J by 5 bases; unmatched bases: 7. This CDR3 comprises 14 residues. Written as DNA, the CDR3 is TGTGCCAGCAGAACGGACAGGGGTTGGACTGAAGCTTTCTTT. This codes for CASRTDRGWTEAFF.

The chain combines TRBV18 with TRBJ2-1; TRBD1 might be the D (5 bases). The V end lost 0 bases, the J end lost 2 bases, and 11 bases lay between the germline ends. CDR3 length: 16 residues. The germline V gene encodes CDR1 KGHSH and CDR2 LQKENI. Written as DNA, the CDR3 is TGTGCCAGCTCACCACCGCAGGGCCTGACCTACAATGAGCAGTTCTTC. This encodes CASSPPQGLTYNEQFF.

J is TRBJ2-7 and V is TRBV5-1; D possibly corresponds to TRBD2 (6 bases). V was shortened by 3 bases and J by 3 bases, with 28 bases between the two germline ends. The CDR3 totals 19 residues. Germline V lookup: CDR1 SGHRS, CDR2 YFSETQ. The CDR3 here is CASSSTRTFRGGIGYEQYF. The CDR3 DNA is TGCGCCAGCAGCTCAACCCGGACCTTCCGAGGAGGGATTGGCTACGAGCAGTACTTC. Filled out from reference TRBV5-1 and TRBJ2-7, the complete variable domain reads KAGVTQTPRYLIKTRGQQVTLSCSPISGHRSVSWYQQTPGQGLQFLFEYFSETQRNKGNFPGRFSGRQFSNSRSEMNVSTLELGDSALYLCASSSTRTFRGGIGYEQYFGPGTRLTVT.